The 26 T cell receptor beta chains given below trace back to one sample, sequenced in a study of shared clonotypes between healthy human individuals. Measured with immunoSEQ multiplex PCR; TCRdb has only the in-frame clones, and not every one. The sample comprises under 2,000,000 clones, about 95% of which are singletons, and less than 1.5% rests with the top ten. Selected positively for CCR7 and CD45RO-negative, naive CD8 cells excluded terminally differentiated effector memory CD45RA+ cells. The sequencing input was naive CD8+ T cells sorted from blood. The receptors were gathered from a man between 18 and 29 years old in good health.

This chain connects TRBV5-1 to TRBJ2-3; possible D gene TRBD2, 6 bases. The germline V and J ends were trimmed by 3 bases and 6 bases, with 14 bases remaining between them. The CDR3 extends over 14 amino acids. Germline-derived CDR1 and CDR2 are SGHRS and YFSETQ. CDR3 sequence (DNA): TGCGCCAGCAGCTGGACTACTTGGAGGGATACGCAGTATTTT. This sequence encodes CASSWTTWRDTQYF. Full variable domain (remainder filled in from reference TRBV5-1 and TRBJ2-3): KAGVTQTPRYLIKTRGQQVTLSCSPISGHRSVSWYQQTPGQGLQFLFEYFSETQRNKGNFPGRFSGRQFSNSRSEMNVSTLELGDSALYLCASSWTTWRDTQYFGPGTRLTVL.

This clone was recorded a few times. The rearrangement uses TRBV5-6 and TRBJ2-7; TRBD1 agrees at 11 bases. V dropped 3 bases and J dropped 4; count of bases not matched to a gene: 3. Germline V gene data show CDR1 as SGHDT and CDR2 as YYEEEE. This CDR3 is 14 amino acids long. The CDR3 DNA follows: TGTGCCAGCAGCTGGGGGACAGGGGGTTACGAGCAGTACTTC. Translated, it gives CASSWGTGGYEQYF.

CDR3 loop: CASSQEEWTSYEQYF. CDR3 nucleotide sequence: TGCGCCAGCAGCCAAGAGGAATGGACCTCCTACGAGCAGTACTTC. The chain employs TRBV4-1 and TRBJ2-7; no firm D call. The germline gives CDR1 MGHRA, CDR2 YSYEKL. The CDR3 totals 15 residues. Trimming removed 0 bases from V and 0 bases from J, with 9 bases in between.

This clone has only one observation. V gene TRBV2 combines with J gene TRBJ2-1, with 9 bases identical to TRBD2. Trimming cost V 3 bases and J 3 bases; bases outside gene matches: 6. This CDR3 is 16 amino acids long. Germline CDR1 SNHLY, CDR2 FYNNEI. The CDR3 loop is CASSDSSGGNYNEQFF. CDR3 nucleotides: TGTGCCAGCAGTGATAGTAGCGGGGGAAACTACAATGAGCAGTTCTTC.

The chain couples TRBV11-2 to TRBJ2-1; 7 positions agree with TRBD2. Germline trimming cut 5 bases from V and 6 bases from J; bases unmatched to any gene: 4. Germline values: CDR1 SGHAT, CDR2 FQNNGV. The CDR3 runs 13 residues. CDR3 loop: CASSGGGFNEQFF. Here the CDR3 DNA reads TGTGCCAGCAGCGGGGGGGGATTCAATGAGCAGTTCTTC.

The rearrangement joins TRBV5-8 to TRBJ1-6; TRBD1 matches 7 bases. V shed 1 base, J shed 10 bases, and the junction held 5 bases outside the gene matches. The germline V gene encodes CDR1 SGHTS and CDR2 YDEGEE. The CDR3 has 14 residues. DNA of the CDR3: TGTGCCAGCAGCTTGATACAGGGGAACTCACCCCTCCACTTT. It encodes CASSLIQGNSPLHF.

In DNA, the CDR3 is TGTGCCAGCAGTGAAGTGACAGCGAACACTGAAGCTTTCTTT. This translates into CASSEVTANTEAFF. The chain is built from TRBV6-1 and TRBJ1-1; a possible D gene is TRBD1 (5 bases). V was cut by 1 base and J by 1 base, with 7 bases left in between. In germline, CDR1 is MNHNS, CDR2 SASEGT. The CDR3 runs to 14 residues.

This clone has just one count. The chain couples TRBV7-9 to TRBJ1-5, with a tentative D call TRBD1 (5 bases). The CDR3 runs 13 residues. Trimming left V 4 bases short and J 1 base short, with 5 bases between. Germline CDR1 and CDR2: SEHNR and FQNEAQ (reference sequence). CDR3 nucleotide sequence: TGTGCCAGCAGCTGGGACAGCAATCAGCCCCAGCATTTT. This translates into CASSWDSNQPQHF.

This clone was seen once. The chain joins TRBV4-1 to TRBJ2-7; a possible D gene is TRBD1 (6 bases). V shed 1 base and J shed 2 bases, with 15 bases lying between them. The CDR3 has 16 residues. Germline CDR1 and CDR2: MGHRA and YSYEKL. CDR3 amino acids: CASSQGVEQGAYEQYF. The CDR3 nucleotides are TGCGCCAGCAGCCAAGGTGTAGAACAGGGAGCCTACGAGCAGTACTTC.

The V and J genes are TRBV29-1 and TRBJ1-2; D gene uncertain. The CDR3 is 12 residues long. The V end was cut by 7 bases, the J end by 2 bases, with 11 bases between. Germline-derived CDR1 and CDR2 are SQVTM and ANQGSEA. The CDR3 sequence is CSAATANYGYTF. The CDR3 nucleotides are TGCAGCGCCGCGACCGCGAACTATGGCTACACCTTC.

Here the CDR3 DNA reads TGCGCCAGCAGTGAACGTTATGGTCTAGCGGGGAAGAGCTCCTACGAGCAGTACTTC. Its translation is CASSERYGLAGKSSYEQYF. The rearrangement uses TRBV10-2 and TRBJ2-7; 9 nucleotides align to TRBD2. The CDR3 consists of 19 residues. Germline values: CDR1 WSHSY, CDR2 SAAADI. With V trimmed by 3 bases and J by 0 bases, 15 bases remained unmatched.

In regard to this clone: The junction and the germline gene differ at one end; a read error may be behind it. The chain couples TRBV10-1 to TRBJ2-7, with TRBD2 identical over 10 bases. The CDR3 contains 15 residues. The germline CDR1 and CDR2 sequences are WNHNN and SYGVQD (reference sequence). The CDR3, as DNA: TGCGCCAACAGTGAAGCATCTAGCGGGAGCAACGAGCAGTACTTC. It specifies CANSEASSGSNEQYF.

This chain connects TRBV6-1 to TRBJ1-1; D unresolved. V was shortened by 1 base and J by 2 bases, with 11 bases between the two germline ends. The CDR3 runs 15 residues. Looked up from germline, CDR1 is MNHNS and CDR2 is SASEGT. CDR3 in DNA: TGTGCCAGCAGTGAAGAGAGGGTCAAAAACACTGAAGCTTTCTTT. Protein product: CASSEERVKNTEAFF.

The chain carries TRBV11-2 and TRBJ2-7; 8 nucleotides match TRBD2. V was clipped by 5 bases and J by 7 bases; unmatched bases: 16. There are 16 residues in the CDR3. The germline V gene encodes CDR1 SGHAT and CDR2 FQNNGV. The CDR3 loop reads CASSPQRVAGSGEQYF. The CDR3 nucleotides are TGTGCCAGCAGCCCCCAAAGGGTAGCGGGATCTGGGGAGCAGTACTTC.

The chain is built from TRBV4-3 and TRBJ2-1; D remains ambiguous. The germline V gene encodes CDR1 LGHNA and CDR2 YSLEER. The CDR3 runs 12 residues. V lost 3 bases, J lost 3 bases, and 3 bases lay in between. CDR3 region: CASSHDYNEQFF. CDR3 in DNA: TGCGCCAGCAGCCATGACTACAATGAGCAGTTCTTC.

This chain connects TRBV4-3 to TRBJ1-5; weak D call: TRBD1 (5 bases). The length of the CDR3 is 15 residues. Trimming took off 0 bases at V and 4 bases at J, with 10 bases between the two ends. The germline CDR1 and CDR2 sequences are LGHNA and YSLEER. CDR3 coding DNA: TGCGCCAGCAGCCAAGACAGGGTCGGAAATCAGCCCCAGCATTTT. Amino acid sequence: CASSQDRVGNQPQHF.

This clone was seen only once. Other nucleotide sequences from this sample produce the same CDR3. The V gene is TRBV11-2, the J gene TRBJ1-6; D ambiguous. Germline CDR1 SGHAT, CDR2 FQNNGV. CDR3 length: 13 residues. V was shortened by 5 bases and J by 8 bases, with 10 bases between the two germline ends. CDR3 sequence (DNA): TGTGCCAGCAGCCTCATTGGAGATTCACCCCTCCACTTT. Translated: CASSLIGDSPLHF.

The J gene is TRBJ2-1, the V gene TRBV9; 7 nucleotides match TRBD2. The length of the CDR3 is 15 residues. Germline V gene lookup returns CDR1 SGDLS and CDR2 YYNGEE. The junction had 5 bases not matched to a gene; V was cut back by 2 bases and J by 3 bases. Written as DNA, the CDR3 is TGTGCCAGCAGCGTCGGACGGGACTACTACAATGAGCAGTTCTTC. It specifies CASSVGRDYYNEQFF.

Concerning this clone: This specimen includes other DNA sequences encoding the same CDR3. The V gene is TRBV4-1, the J gene TRBJ2-7; TRBD1 matches 10 bases. Germline lookup yields CDR1 MGHRA and CDR2 YSYEKL. The CDR3 runs 15 residues. V lost 4 bases, J lost 3 bases, and 6 bases stayed unmatched. Written as DNA, the CDR3 is TGCGCCAGCAGCCGAACCGGGACAGGGGTCTACGAGCAGTACTTC. Its translation: CASSRTGTGVYEQYF.

Details on this clone: The sample contains more than one DNA sequence encoding this CDR3. The chain is built from TRBV5-6 and TRBJ2-7; 8 bases map to TRBD1. The length of the CDR3 is 12 residues. V shed 4 bases and J 5 bases; nucleotides not matched to a gene: 2. CDR1 and CDR2 from the germline V gene are SGHDT and YYEEEE. In DNA form, the CDR3 reads TGTGCCAGCAGCCTGACAGGGGACGAGCAGTACTTC. Protein sequence: CASSLTGDEQYF. The complete variable domain, with remaining parts taken from reference TRBV5-6 and TRBJ2-7, reads DAGVTQSPTHLIKTRGQQVTLRCSPKSGHDTVSWYQQALGQGPQFIFQYYEEEERQRGNFPDRFSGHQFPNYSSELNVNALLLGDSALYLCASSLTGDEQYFGPGTRLTVT.

In its sample, this clone was seen once. CDR3 residues: CASSEAGGVLRYNQPQHF. CDR3 coding DNA: TGTGCCAGCAGTGAAGCGGGGGGGGTCCTACGCTACAATCAGCCCCAGCATTTT. This rearrangement joins TRBV6-1 to TRBJ1-5; the D gene is possibly TRBD1 (5 bases). V gave up 0 bases and J gave up 3 bases, with 18 bases separating them. The CDR3 covers 18 residues. Germline V gives CDR1 MNHNS, CDR2 SASEGT.

This chain joins TRBV5-4 and TRBJ2-7; tentatively, D is TRBD1 or TRBD2 (5 bases each). V lost 4 bases and J lost 3, with 14 bases in between. The CDR3 contains 14 residues. Looked up from germline, CDR1 is SGHNT and CDR2 is YYREEE (reference sequence). For the CDR3, the DNA is TGTGCCAGCAGCCCGGCCGGGACGCACTACGAGCAGTACTTC. Residues: CASSPAGTHYEQYF.

The rearrangement links TRBV13 to TRBJ2-1; TRBD2 might be the D (5 bases). The V gene's germline CDR1 is PRHDT and CDR2 FYEKMQ (reference sequence). Trimming removed 3 bases at V and 3 bases at J, with 12 bases between. This CDR3 has 15 residues. The CDR3 spells CASSLEPRVYNEQFF. The CDR3 coding sequence is TGTGCCAGCAGCTTGGAACCGCGGGTCTACAATGAGCAGTTCTTC.

The rearrangement links TRBV7-9 to TRBJ2-1; the match to TRBD2 covers 10 bases. The CDR3 has 17 amino acids. V shed 4 bases, J shed 0 bases, and the junction held 6 bases outside the gene matches. Germline CDR1 reads SEHNR; CDR2 reads FQNEAQ (reference sequence). DNA for the CDR3: TGTGCCAGCAGCTCTAGCGGGAGTGCACTCTCCTACAATGAGCAGTTCTTC. It codes for CASSSSGSALSYNEQFF.

The V call is TRBV29-1, the J call TRBJ2-7; 14 bases line up with TRBD2. Germline CDR1 and CDR2: SQVTM and ANQGSEA. The CDR3 consists of 15 residues. Trimming cost V 3 bases and J 5 bases; bases outside gene matches: 6. DNA for the CDR3: TGCAGCGTTGAGACTAGGGGACTAGCGGGAGACGAGCAGTACTTC. Translation gives CSVETRGLAGDEQYF.

As DNA, the CDR3 is TGTGCCAGCGGCGCAACTAGTCTAGGTTACAATGAGCAGTTCTTC. Translating it yields CASGATSLGYNEQFF. The chain uses TRBV6-6 and TRBJ2-1; D might be TRBD2 (5 bases). V dropped 8 bases and J dropped 4 bases, with 18 bases sitting between them. Looked up from germline, CDR1 is MNHNY and CDR2 is SVGAGI (reference sequence). This CDR3 is 15 amino acids long.